This T cell receptor (beta chain) was sequenced in a study of blood T cell repertoires in COVID-19. Study summary: PBMCs, B-cell-depleted T cells, or T cells were the source of the cDNA or gDNA that made up the material.

Libraries were prepared by immunoSEQ multiplex PCR; TCRdb keeps only in-frame clonotypes and omits some of them. The repertoire has a few hundred thousand clones, roughly 90% of them found once; the top ten carry about 1.7%. This CDR3 spans 14 amino acids. Germline values: CDR1 SGHAT, CDR2 FQNNGV. V dropped 5 bases and J dropped 0 bases, with 11 bases sitting between them. The cohort comprised adults aged 18 to 89 years residing in under 30 US areas. The sequenced material came from PBMCs or T cells enriched from blood (not recorded which). The chain couples TRBV11-2 to TRBJ2-7; TRBD2 might be the D (5 bases). The TCR comes from a young woman with acute COVID-19. The DNA of the CDR3 is TGTGCCAGCAGCCCTAGCTACAGCTCCTACGAGCAGTACTTC. Its protein is CASSPSYSSYEQYF.